One sample yielded the 32 T cell receptor beta chains listed below, sequenced in a study of neoadjuvant nivolumab and ipilimumab in lung cancer (dated by TCRdb to the early 2020s). Interpreted using the paper, the time point label stands for: pretherapy, before neoadjuvant immune checkpoint inhibitors. The library was produced with the immunoSEQ multiplex PCR assay. The clones in this table, taken by TCRdb from immuneACCESS, are in-frame only. Not every clone is retained; where verified, under half of the shortfall comes from an unresolved V gene, and the cause of the rest is unknown. The sample data list more than 8,000 clones, and about four fifths of these were observed just once. The top ten clonotypes cover more than 3% of the sample. The specimen was peripheral blood, collected before neoadjuvant nivolumab, alone or with ipilimumab. The receptors originated from an adult with non-small cell lung cancer.

V usage is TRBV19 and J usage is TRBJ2-1; D possibly corresponds to TRBD2 (5 bases). The V and J ends lost 4 bases and 7 bases respectively, with 17 bases between them. The V gene's germline CDR1 is LNHDA and CDR2 SQIVND (reference sequence). The CDR3 runs to 15 residues. The CDR3 sequence: CASSTGPARRNEQFF. The CDR3 coding sequence is TGTGCCAGTAGTACCGGACCTGCCCGGAGGAATGAGCAGTTCTTC.

The V and J genes are TRBV7-2 and TRBJ1-2; D uncertain. V was cut by 1 base and J by 5 bases, with 11 bases left in between. This CDR3 has 14 amino acids. Per germline, CDR1 SGHTA and CDR2 FQGNSA. The CDR3, as DNA: TGTGCCAGCAGCTTAGATCCACCTTGGTATGGCTACACCTTC. As protein: CASSLDPPWYGYTF.

The chain has TRBV6-6 and TRBJ1-1; D is ambiguous. This CDR3 has 15 amino acids. The germline V and J ends were trimmed by 6 bases and 1 base, with 15 bases remaining between them. The germline V gene has CDR1 MNHNY and CDR2 SVGAGI (reference sequence). DNA for the CDR3: TGTGCCAGCAGCTTGTTAGGTGACACGAACACTGAAGCTTTCTTT. It specifies CASSLLGDTNTEAFF.

This clone has more than one count but fewer than ten. The chain employs TRBV16 and TRBJ1-5; maybe TRBD1 (5 bases). V lost 3 bases to trimming and J lost 0 bases, with 12 bases between them. Germline V gene sequence: CDR1 KGHSY, CDR2 FQNENV. The CDR3 length is 16 residues. The CDR3 protein is CASSHIQAPSNQPQHF. The CDR3, as DNA: TGTGCCAGCAGCCACATACAGGCACCTAGCAATCAGCCCCAGCATTTT. Based on the CDR3 plus reference TRBV16 and TRBJ1-5, the full variable domain is GEEVAQTPKHLVRGEGQKAKLYCAPIKGHSYVFWYQQVLKNEFKFLISFQNENVFDETGMPKERFSAKCLPNSPCSLEIQATKLEDSAVYFCASSHIQAPSNQPQHFGDGTRLSIL.

This chain joins TRBV5-1 and TRBJ2-1; 8 bases align to TRBD2. The CDR3 has 16 residues. CDR1 and CDR2 from the germline V gene are SGHRS and YFSETQ. With 1 base clipped from V and 3 bases from J, the junction kept 6 bases outside the gene matches. This CDR3 reads CASSLTSGRYYNEQFF. DNA for the CDR3: TGCGCCAGCAGCTTGACTAGCGGTCGTTACTACAATGAGCAGTTCTTC.

This clone was seen once. The chain is built from TRBV29-1 and TRBJ2-1; 7 bases line up with TRBD1. CDR1 and CDR2 from the germline V gene are SQVTM and ANQGSEA. Trimming at V came to 6 bases and at J to 6 bases, leaving 11 bases not matched to a gene. There are 14 residues in the CDR3. CDR3 coding DNA: TGCAGCGTAGGTCGACAGGGTACGGGCAATGAGCAGTTCTTC. It encodes CSVGRQGTGNEQFF.

This chain links TRBV10-3 with TRBJ2-7, with 8 nucleotides matching TRBD2. V lost 5 bases to trimming and J lost 7 bases; unmatched junction nucleotides: 22. The CDR3 length is 18 residues. Germline values: CDR1 ENHRY, CDR2 SYGVKD. The CDR3 DNA reads as TGTGCCATCAGTCGAGTCGGGGGGGTTGCTCCCACTTCAGGAGAGCAGTACTTC. As protein: CAISRVGGVAPTSGEQYF.

The V gene is TRBV5-1, the J gene TRBJ2-7, with TRBD1 identical over 7 bases. The CDR3 sequence is 14 residues long. The germline V gene has CDR1 SGHRS and CDR2 YFSETQ. V shed 4 bases, J shed 5 bases, and the junction held 9 bases outside the gene matches. CDR3 bases: TGCGCCAGCAGCCCCGACAGGGTTAGGGACGAGCAGTACTTC. Amino acids: CASSPDRVRDEQYF.

This clone has only one observation. V is TRBV5-1 and J is TRBJ2-3, with 10 bases matching TRBD2. The CDR3 spans 15 residues. Trimming took 0 bases from V and 4 from J; bases not matched to a gene: 2. Germline lookup yields CDR1 SGHRS and CDR2 YFSETQ. Here the CDR3 reads CASSLASGSSDTQYF. In nucleotides, the CDR3 is TGCGCCAGCAGCTTGGCTAGCGGGAGTTCAGATACGCAGTATTTT.

The chain couples TRBV4-1 to TRBJ2-7; no reliable D call. The CDR3 totals 14 residues. Trimming stripped 4 bases from V and 3 bases from J, with 13 bases between. Germline values: CDR1 MGHRA, CDR2 YSYEKL. CDR3 DNA: TGCGCCAGCAGCCCCTATAATGACCTCTACGAGCAGTACTTC. It specifies CASSPYNDLYEQYF.

The chain is built from TRBV6-4 and TRBJ2-1; 10 bases align to TRBD2. This CDR3 contains 15 residues. Looked up from germline, CDR1 is MRHNA and CDR2 is SNTAGT. V lost 4 bases and J lost 6; bases outside the gene matches: 6. This CDR3 reads CASSVLAGEGNEQFF. The CDR3 DNA reads TGTGCCAGCAGTGTGCTAGCGGGAGAAGGCAATGAGCAGTTCTTC.

V usage is TRBV7-6 and J usage is TRBJ2-7, with D possibly matching TRBD1 (6 bases). Per germline, CDR1 SGHVS and CDR2 FNYEAQ. The CDR3 totals 17 residues. V gave up 2 bases and J gave up 3 bases, with 20 bases separating them. The CDR3 region is CASSLSNRGSKGYEQYF. The CDR3 bases are TGTGCCAGCAGCTTAAGTAATAGGGGGAGTAAAGGCTACGAGCAGTACTTC.

The chain recombines TRBV13 with TRBJ1-3; D not resolved. The CDR3 loop spans 12 amino acids. V was pared by 5 bases and J by 4 bases, with 6 bases between. The germline V gene encodes CDR1 PRHDT and CDR2 FYEKMQ (reference sequence). The CDR3 protein is CASSAQGNTIYF. DNA of the CDR3: TGTGCCAGCAGCGCTCAGGGAAACACCATATATTTT.

The genes are TRBV27 and TRBJ2-7; D is ambiguous. Trimming shortened V by 3 bases and J by 9 bases, and 9 bases separated the two germline ends. The length of the CDR3 is 11 residues. Germline V CDR1 and CDR2: MNHEY, SMNVEV (reference sequence). CDR3 sequence: CASSFGSLQYF. In DNA, the CDR3 is TGTGCCAGCAGTTTTGGGTCTCTGCAGTACTTC.

The chain carries TRBV28 and TRBJ2-6; 7 bases fit TRBD1. The junction had 6 bases not matched to a gene; V was cut back by 9 bases and J by 4 bases. From germline, CDR1 is MDHEN and CDR2 SYDVKM. The CDR3 has 14 amino acids. In nucleotides, the CDR3 is TGTGCCAGTGAGACAGGGCTCGGGGCCAACGTCCTGACTTTC. It translates to CASETGLGANVLTF.

CDR3 amino acids: CASRGQSPNQPQHF. The DNA of the CDR3 is TGTGCCAGCCGAGGACAGTCCCCTAATCAGCCCCAGCATTTT. This sequence joins TRBV19 and TRBJ1-5; the D gene is possibly TRBD1 (6 bases). Germline V gene lookup returns CDR1 LNHDA and CDR2 SQIVND (reference sequence). V lost 9 bases, J lost 4 bases, and 16 bases lay in between. CDR3 length: 14 residues.

CDR3 bases: TGTGCCAGCAGTGCGCAAAGGGGGGGACAAGAGACCCAGTACTTC. Its protein product is CASSAQRGGQETQYF. The chain joins TRBV2 to TRBJ2-5; D is perhaps TRBD2 (7 bases). CDR1 and CDR2 from the germline V gene are SNHLY and FYNNEI. This CDR3 spans 15 amino acids. Trimming pared 4 bases from V and 2 bases from J, leaving 14 bases between.

This clone was recorded only once. The rearrangement links TRBV6-5 to TRBJ1-3; D remains ambiguous. Per germline, CDR1 MNHEY and CDR2 SVGAGI. V lost 6 bases and J lost 4, with 13 bases in between. The CDR3 has 14 amino acids. CDR3 amino acids: CASSRKSGGNTIYF. The CDR3, as DNA: TGTGCCAGCAGCCGTAAATCGGGGGGAAACACCATATATTTT.

This chain joins TRBV5-1 and TRBJ2-5; TRBD2 is a possible D gene (5 bases). The tail of the sequence fits TRBJ2-7 better, so the J call may be wrong. CDR1 is SGHRS, CDR2 YFSETQ, per germline. The CDR3 length is 13 residues. The CDR3 DNA reads as TGCGCCAGCAGCTTGGCGTCGGCGGGCGAGCAGTACTTC. It codes for CASSLASAGEQYF.

CDR3 nucleotides: TGTGCCAGCAGCCCCCGGGGGGACACTGAAGCTTTCTTT. Translation gives CASSPRGDTEAFF. The chain employs TRBV11-2 and TRBJ1-1; D possibly corresponds to TRBD1 (5 bases). With 5 bases removed from V and 3 bases from J, the gap between germline ends came to 10 bases. The germline V gene encodes CDR1 SGHAT and CDR2 FQNNGV. CDR3 size: 13 residues.

This clone turned up a few times. This chain links TRBV11-2 with TRBJ1-2, with TRBD1 identical over 7 bases. Germline loops: CDR1 SGHAT, CDR2 FQNNGV. This CDR3 has 15 amino acids. With 4 bases clipped from V and 5 bases from J, the junction kept 10 bases outside the gene matches. The CDR3 DNA sequence: TGTGCCAGCAGCTCCGTCAGGGGGAAGCTATATGGCTACACCTTC. Translating it yields CASSSVRGKLYGYTF.

The chain couples TRBV18 to TRBJ1-1; D is perhaps TRBD1 (5 bases). The CDR3 runs to 15 residues. Trimming cost V 1 base and J 1 base, with 10 bases left between them. Germline CDR1 and CDR2: KGHSH and LQKENI. This CDR3 reads CASSPLGGANTEAFF. The DNA of the CDR3 is TGTGCCAGCTCACCACTGGGCGGGGCGAACACTGAAGCTTTCTTT.

The chain uses TRBV5-6 and TRBJ1-1, with 7 bases identical to TRBD1. Germline assignment: CDR1 SGHDT and CDR2 YYEEEE. With 5 bases clipped from V and 7 bases from J, the junction kept 8 bases outside the gene matches. The CDR3 totals 13 residues. The CDR3 coding sequence is TGTGCCAGCAGTTACGACAGGGCGGATGAAGCTTTCTTT. Protein product: CASSYDRADEAFF.

This clone was found a few times. The chain links TRBV5-6 to TRBJ2-7; TRBD1 is a possible D gene (5 bases). This CDR3 has 13 amino acids. Trimming took 6 bases from V and 5 from J, leaving 15 bases between them. The germline CDR1 and CDR2 sequences are SGHDT and YYEEEE. The CDR3: CASISSGFNEQYF. Written as DNA, the CDR3 is TGTGCCAGCATCTCTTCAGGGTTTAACGAGCAGTACTTC.

The V and J genes are TRBV5-1 and TRBJ1-1; D call uncertain. The CDR3 totals 14 residues. Germline V lookup: CDR1 SGHRS, CDR2 YFSETQ. V lost 3 bases to trimming and J lost 7 bases, with 16 bases between them. In DNA form, the CDR3 reads TGCGCCAGCAGCTCTGGTGGGTCTTCTGGTGAAGCTTTCTTT. Translation: CASSSGGSSGEAFF. Filled out from reference TRBV5-1 and TRBJ1-1, the complete variable domain reads KAGVTQTPRYLIKTRGQQVTLSCSPISGHRSVSWYQQTPGQGLQFLFEYFSETQRNKGNFPGRFSGRQFSNSRSEMNVSTLELGDSALYLCASSSGGSSGEAFFGQGTRLTVV.

In this sample, this clone turned up once. The V call is TRBV10-3, the J call TRBJ1-4; D ambiguous. CDR1 is ENHRY, CDR2 SYGVKD, per germline. The CDR3 runs to 13 residues. Between the trimmed V and J ends, which lost 7 bases and 0 bases, there was a span of 6 bases. The CDR3 sequence is CAIKAATNEKLFF. CDR3 bases: TGTGCCATCAAGGCAGCAACTAATGAAAAACTGTTTTTT.

This clone was counted a few times. One end of the junction varies from germline; a read error may be responsible. V gene TRBV7-9 combines with J gene TRBJ1-5; the D is unclear. Per germline, CDR1 SEHNR and CDR2 FQNEAQ (reference sequence). The CDR3 is 17 residues long. CDR3 amino acids: CASSLALSDDSKQPQHF. The CDR3 nucleotides read TGTGCCAGCAGCTTAGCGCTTTCTGACGATAGCAAGCAGCCCCAGCATTTT.

This sequence joins TRBV11-3 and TRBJ2-1; 7 nucleotides match TRBD2. V shed 5 bases and J 1 base; nucleotides not matched to a gene: 8. Per germline, CDR1 SGHNT and CDR2 YENEEA. This CDR3 region has 16 residues. CDR3 region: CASSRGVGGSYNEQFF. In nucleotides, the CDR3 is TGTGCCAGCAGCCGGGGGGTGGGAGGGTCCTACAATGAGCAGTTCTTC.

The V and J genes are TRBV19 and TRBJ2-7; the D gene is possibly TRBD1 (6 bases). CDR3 length: 14 amino acids. CDR1 and CDR2 (germline): LNHDA, SQIVND (reference sequence). V was trimmed by 4 bases and J by 2 bases, leaving 12 bases between them. CDR3 protein: CASSTQYRAYEQYF. CDR3 sequence (DNA): TGTGCCAGTAGTACTCAATACAGGGCCTACGAGCAGTACTTC.

The rearrangement joins TRBV2 to TRBJ2-5; 7 nucleotides match TRBD2. This CDR3 is 16 amino acids long. The V gene's germline CDR1 is SNHLY and CDR2 FYNNEI. V shed 4 bases and J 4 bases; nucleotides not matched to a gene: 12. The CDR3 region is CASSVAGGGGVETQYF. CDR3 DNA sequence: TGTGCCAGCAGTGTTGCAGGTGGGGGAGGGGTAGAGACCCAGTACTTC.

The chain has TRBV7-8 and TRBJ2-2; 8 bases line up with TRBD2. Germline-derived CDR1 and CDR2 are SGHVS and FQNEAQ. V gave up 5 bases and J gave up 5 bases; unmatched junction bases: 13. The CDR3 has 17 amino acids. DNA for the CDR3: TGTGCCAGCAGCATCCCGGGGAGCGGGAGTAAAACCGGGGAGCTGTTTTTT. It translates to CASSIPGSGSKTGELFF.

Only one count was recorded for this clone. The J gene is TRBJ2-3, the V gene TRBV7-9; 8 bases fit TRBD2. The J segment lost 4 bases and the V segment lost 1 base, leaving 4 bases of the junction unmatched. The CDR3 runs 15 residues. Germline CDR1 is SEHNR and CDR2 is FQNEAQ (reference sequence). CDR3 protein: CASSLGQRESDTQYF. The CDR3, as DNA: TGTGCCAGCAGCTTAGGGCAGCGGGAGTCAGATACGCAGTATTTT. Full variable domain (missing parts from reference TRBV7-9 and TRBJ2-3): DTGVSQNPRHKITKRGQNVTFRCDPISEHNRLYWYRQTLGQGPEFLTYFQNEAQLEKSRLLSDRFSAERPKGSFSTLEIQRTEQGDSAMYLCASSLGQRESDTQYFGPGTRLTVL.